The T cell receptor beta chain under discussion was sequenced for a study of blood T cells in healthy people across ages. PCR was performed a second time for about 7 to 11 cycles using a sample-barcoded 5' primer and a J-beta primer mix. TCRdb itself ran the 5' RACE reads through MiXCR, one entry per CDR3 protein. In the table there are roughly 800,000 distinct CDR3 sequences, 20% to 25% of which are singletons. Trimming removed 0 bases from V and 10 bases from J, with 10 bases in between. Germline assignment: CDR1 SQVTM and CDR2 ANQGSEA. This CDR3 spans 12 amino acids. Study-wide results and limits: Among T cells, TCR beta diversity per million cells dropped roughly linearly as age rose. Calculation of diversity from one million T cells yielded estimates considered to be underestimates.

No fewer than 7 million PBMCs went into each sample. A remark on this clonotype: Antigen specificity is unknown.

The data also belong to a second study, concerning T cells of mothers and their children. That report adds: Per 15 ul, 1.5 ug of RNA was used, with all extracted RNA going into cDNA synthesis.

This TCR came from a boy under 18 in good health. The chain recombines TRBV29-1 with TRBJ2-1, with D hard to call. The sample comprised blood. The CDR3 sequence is CSVEDGRREQFF. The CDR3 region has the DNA TGCAGCGTTGAAGATGGACGGCGGGAGCAGTTCTTC.